A selection of T cell receptor beta chains follows, all from one sample in a study of blood T cell repertoires in COVID-19. TCRdb's copy holds only in-frame clones and misses some; the assay was immunoSEQ multiplex PCR. The table includes around 46,000 clones, 77% detected once. The sequenced sample consisted of peripheral blood. The receptors originated from a human donor with active or convalescent COVID-19. The donor label of this sample is uncertain. Both conserved end residues are part of each CDR3. A D gene is named only where the DNA matches it firmly. Size is stated for part of the rows, as once, few or many counts, or as a class when the clone is expanded.

v_gene: TRBV24-1
abundance: .
d_gene: TRBD2
j_gene: TRBJ2-3
CDR3aa: CATSDLHPANRLAGKDTQYF
CDR3nt: TGTGCCACCAGTGATTTGCACCCAGCAAATAGACTAGCGGGAAAGGATACGCAGTATTTT

v_gene: TRBV13
abundance: .
d_gene: TRBD2
j_gene: TRBJ2-7
CDR3aa: CASSLTPGLAMSSYEQYF
CDR3nt: TGTGCCAGCAGCTTAACCCCGGGACTAGCGATGAGCTCCTACGAGCAGTACTTC

v_gene: TRBV27
abundance: .
d_gene: .
j_gene: TRBJ2-7
CDR3aa: CASTPRPRSYEQYF
CDR3nt: TGTGCCAGCACCCCCCGGCCCAGGTCCTACGAGCAGTACTTC

v_gene: TRBV13
abundance: .
d_gene: .
j_gene: TRBJ1-3
CDR3aa: CASSPKVTGGNTIYF
CDR3nt: TGTGCCAGCAGCCCTAAGGTCACGGGGGGAAACACCATATATTTT

v_gene: TRBV20-1
abundance: .
d_gene: TRBD2
j_gene: TRBJ2-1
CDR3aa: CSASRWTSGANNEQFF
CDR3nt: TGCAGTGCTAGTAGATGGACTAGCGGGGCCAACAATGAGCAGTTCTTC

v_gene: TRBV29-1
abundance: .
d_gene: .
j_gene: TRBJ2-1
CDR3aa: CSVGSPTRAYNEQFF
CDR3nt: TGCAGCGTCGGGAGCCCTACCAGAGCCTACAATGAGCAGTTCTTC

v_gene: TRBV7-6
abundance: few
d_gene: TRBD2
j_gene: TRBJ2-3
CDR3aa: CASSYEGGQQKSTDTQYF
CDR3nt: TGTGCCAGCAGCTATGAGGGAGGGCAGCAAAAAAGCACAGATACGCAGTATTTT

v_gene: TRBV3-1/TRBV3-2
abundance: .
d_gene: TRBD2
j_gene: TRBJ2-5
CDR3aa: CASSRKGGLAAYF
CDR3nt: TGTGCCAGCAGCCGAAAAGGGGGACTAGCGGCCTACTTC

v_gene: TRBV9
abundance: .
d_gene: .
j_gene: TRBJ2-3
CDR3aa: CASSVAKQGLYF
CDR3nt: TGTGCCAGCAGCGTAGCTAAACAGGGATTGTATTTT

v_gene: TRBV30
abundance: .
d_gene: TRBD1
j_gene: TRBJ1-4
CDR3aa: CAWRRTGVAPNEKLFF
CDR3nt: TGTGCCTGGAGAAGGACAGGGGTGGCACCTAATGAAAAACTGTTTTTT

v_gene: TRBV7-2
abundance: few
d_gene: TRBD2
j_gene: TRBJ2-3
CDR3aa: CASSLGATSGGTDTQYF
CDR3nt: TGTGCCAGCAGCTTAGGGGCGACTAGCGGGGGAACAGATACGCAGTATTTT

v_gene: TRBV10-1
abundance: .
d_gene: .
j_gene: TRBJ2-7
CDR3aa: CASSKVDSPRDEQYF
CDR3nt: TGCGCCAGCAGTAAAGTGGACAGCCCCAGGGACGAGCAGTACTTC

v_gene: TRBV28
abundance: .
d_gene: TRBD2
j_gene: TRBJ2-1
CDR3aa: CASPPPPGLAGGPSYNEQFF
CDR3nt: TGTGCCAGCCCCCCGCCGCCGGGACTAGCGGGAGGACCCTCCTACAATGAGCAGTTCTTC

v_gene: TRBV19
abundance: .
d_gene: TRBD2
j_gene: TRBJ2-7
CDR3aa: CASSMTSGNSYEQYF
CDR3nt: TGTGCCAGTAGCATGACTAGCGGAAATTCCTACGAGCAGTACTTC

v_gene: TRBV10-3
abundance: .
d_gene: TRBD1
j_gene: TRBJ2-7
CDR3aa: CAISESGTGKSYEQYF
CDR3nt: TGTGCCATCAGTGAGTCAGGGACAGGGAAGTCGTACGAGCAGTACTTC

v_gene: TRBV14
abundance: .
d_gene: TRBD1
j_gene: TRBJ2-7
CDR3aa: CASSQRQGPYEQYF
CDR3nt: TGTGCCAGCAGCCAAAGACAGGGACCCTACGAGCAGTACTTC

v_gene: TRBV21-1
abundance: .
d_gene: .
j_gene: TRBJ2-1
CDR3aa: CASSKNLSRGTTSYNEQFF
CDR3nt: TGTGCCAGCAGCAAAAATCTGAGTCGGGGTACGACGTCCTACAATGAGCAGTTCTTC

v_gene: TRBV6-2/TRBV6-3
abundance: large
d_gene: .
j_gene: TRBJ1-2
CDR3aa: CASSTGIMDYTF
CDR3nt: TGTGCCAGCAGCACAGGGATAATGGACTACACCTTC

v_gene: TRBV9
abundance: .
d_gene: .
j_gene: TRBJ1-6
CDR3aa: CASSPSGVRSPLHF
CDR3nt: TGTGCCAGCAGCCCTAGCGGGGTAAGGTCACCCCTCCACTTT

v_gene: TRBV3-1/TRBV3-2
abundance: few
d_gene: .
j_gene: TRBJ1-6
CDR3aa: CASSQDGDPGGSSPLHF
CDR3nt: TGTGCCAGCAGCCAAGATGGGGATCCGGGGGGTAGTTCACCCCTCCACTTT

v_gene: TRBV28
abundance: .
d_gene: .
j_gene: TRBJ1-2
CDR3aa: CASSLAAGGSAGTF
CDR3nt: TGTGCCAGCAGTTTAGCAGCAGGTGGTAGTGCGGGCACCTTC

v_gene: TRBV6-5
abundance: .
d_gene: .
j_gene: TRBJ1-2
CDR3aa: CASRVSYGYTF
CDR3nt: TGTGCCAGCAGGGTGAGCTATGGCTACACCTTC

v_gene: TRBV7-3
abundance: .
d_gene: TRBD2
j_gene: TRBJ2-3
CDR3aa: CASSPLVRGRRTDTQYF
CDR3nt: TGTGCCAGCAGCCCCCTGGTCCGCGGGAGGCGCACAGATACGCAGTATTTT